This record covers a single T cell receptor beta chain. The sample originates from a study of blood T cell repertoires in COVID-19. Background on the study: The analysed material was cDNA or gDNA that came from T cells, B-cell-depleted T cells, or PBMCs.

The CDR3 has 15 residues. Per germline, CDR1 KGHSY and CDR2 FQNENV. V lost 2 bases and J lost 5, with 10 bases in between. Produced via immunoSEQ multiplex PCR; TCRdb's table is partial and in-frame only. Among roughly 250,000 clones, roughly 88% were seen once, and the ten largest hold 0.95% to 1.5%. The chain is built from TRBV16 and TRBJ1-6; D is possibly TRBD1 (5 bases). This receptor was obtained from a woman between 35 and 50 years old with acute COVID-19. The specimen was PBMCs or T cells enriched from blood (not recorded which). CDR3 DNA sequence: TGTGCCAGCAGCCAAAGTCCCAGGGATAATTCACCCCTCCACTTT. Amino acids: CASSQSPRDNSPLHF. The full variable domain, with the rest looked up from reference TRBV16 and TRBJ1-6, is GEEVAQTPKHLVRGEGQKAKLYCAPIKGHSYVFWYQQVLKNEFKFLISFQNENVFDETGMPKERFSAKCLPNSPCSLEIQATKLEDSAVYFCASSQSPRDNSPLHFGNGTRLTVT.